A selection of T cell receptor beta chains follows, all from one sample in a study of blood T cells in healthy people across ages. From the 5' RACE reads, TCRdb called clonotypes with MiXCR, one entry per CDR3 protein. The data contain some 880,000 distinct CDR3 sequences, under 40% of them singletons. The sequenced material came from blood. Receptors were obtained from a man aged 18-30 years in good health. Each CDR3 is given with its conserved first and last residue. A D gene is named only where the DNA matches it firmly. Size is stated for part of the rows, as once, few or many counts, or as a class when the clone is expanded.

TRBV4-3,-,-,TRBJ1-2,CASSQEQGPYGYTF,TGCGCCAGCAGCCAGGAACAGGGTCCCTATGGCTACACCTTC
TRBV6-5,-,-,TRBJ1-6,CASRRGRINSPLHF,TGTGCCAGCAGGAGGGGACGGATTAATTCACCCCTCCACTTT
TRBV15,few,-,TRBJ2-5,CATSRETWETQYF,TGTGCCACCAGCAGAGAAACGTGGGAGACCCAGTACTTC
TRBV13,-,-,TRBJ2-4,CASSFYRDYRVSKNIQYF,TGTGCCAGCAGCTTCTACCGAGACTACAGGGTGTCCAAAAACATTCAGTACTTC
TRBV29-1,-,TRBD1,TRBJ2-5,CSVGGTEQETQYF,TGCAGCGTCGGTGGGACAGAGCAAGAGACCCAGTACTTC
TRBV3-1,-,-,TRBJ2-7,CASRASGGSGEQYF,TGTGCCAGCAGGGCCAGCGGAGGGAGTGGCGAGCAGTACTTT
TRBV7-6,few,TRBD2,TRBJ2-2,CASSLAGGADTGELFF,TGTGCCAGCAGCTTAGCCGGGGGGGCGGACACCGGGGAGCTGTTTTTT
TRBV25-1,-,-,TRBJ2-5,CASSAWTATETQYF,TGTGCCAGCAGTGCCTGGACAGCGACAGAGACCCAGTACTTC
TRBV7-2,-,-,TRBJ2-1,CASSLAGGPSEQFF,TGTGCCAGCAGCTTAGCGGGGGGGCCTAGTGAGCAGTTCTTC
TRBV4-3,many,TRBD2,TRBJ2-3,CASSQEQRDTDTQYF,TGCGCCAGCAGCCAAGAACAGCGGGACACAGATACGCAGTATTTT
TRBV5-1,-,-,TRBJ2-1,CASSLSYRATGDEQFF,TGCGCCAGCAGCCTCTCATACAGGGCGACGGGTGATGAGCAGTTCTTC
TRBV7-6,-,TRBD1,TRBJ2-7,CAGSLGTGVGEQYF,TGTGCCGGCAGCTTAGGGACAGGGGTCGGCGAGCAGTACTTC
TRBV5-1,many,TRBD2,TRBJ2-5,CASSTLAGEQETQYF,TGCGCCAGCAGCACTCTAGCGGGAGAACAAGAGACCCAGTACTTC
TRBV27,few,-,TRBJ2-3,CASSLVGAKDTQYF,TGTGCCAGCAGTTTGGTGGGGGCGAAAGATACGCAGTATTTT
TRBV4-1,-,TRBD1,TRBJ1-4,CASGQRTGGGEKLFF,TGCGCCAGCGGCCAACGGACAGGCGGAGGGGAAAAACTGTTTTTT
TRBV20-1,-,-,TRBJ1-1,CSGAAPEVLKAFF,TGCAGTGGCGCGGCACCAGAAGTTCTCAAAGCTTTCTTT
TRBV20-1,few,TRBD1,TRBJ1-5,CSAREGQQYQPQHF,TGCAGTGCTAGAGAGGGACAGCAGTATCAGCCCCAGCATTTT
TRBV4-2,few,-,TRBJ2-3,CASSQEAGREDTQYF,TGTGCCAGCAGCCAAGAGGCAGGGCGAGAAGATACGCAGTATTTT
TRBV5-1,-,-,TRBJ1-6,CASTPDWAGGSPLHF,TGCGCCAGCACCCCCGATTGGGCCGGAGGTTCACCCCTCCACTTT
TRBV12-3/TRBV12-4,-,TRBD2,TRBJ2-3,CASRPPSGGPNTDTQYF,TGTGCCAGCAGGCCTCCTAGCGGGGGCCCAAACACAGATACGCAGTATTTT
TRBV5-1,-,-,TRBJ2-5,CASSLDVGGPETQYF,TGCGCCAGCAGCTTGGATGTGGGGGGGCCAGAGACCCAGTACTTC
TRBV4-3,-,-,TRBJ2-6,CASSQDQASGANVLTF,TGCGCCAGCAGCCAAGATCAGGCCTCTGGGGCCAACGTCCTGACTTTC
TRBV27,few,TRBD1,TRBJ1-5,CASSRDRVHQPQHF,TGTGCCAGCAGCCGAGACAGGGTCCACCAGCCCCAGCATTTT
TRBV27,many,TRBD2,TRBJ2-7,CASSLQRGAYNEQYF,TGTGCCAGCAGTTTACAGCGGGGGGCCTACAATGAGCAGTACTTC
TRBV7-2,-,TRBD2,TRBJ2-3,CASSPRVAGSDTQYF,TGTGCCAGCAGCCCCCGGGTAGCGGGATCCGATACGCAGTATTTT
TRBV7-2,few,-,TRBJ1-2,CASSLIMDSNYGYTF,TGTGCCAGCAGCTTAATTATGGACAGTAACTATGGCTACACCTTC
TRBV6-5,-,TRBD2,TRBJ2-2,CASSYRSSGGLNTGELFF,TGTGCCAGCAGTTACCGGTCTAGCGGGGGGCTGAACACCGGGGAGCTGTTTTTT
TRBV7-7,-,TRBD2,TRBJ2-3,CASSSWGGGEDTQYF,TGTGCTAGCAGCTCCTGGGGCGGGGGGGAAGATACGCAGTATTTT
TRBV12-3/TRBV12-4,few,TRBD2,TRBJ2-2,CASSFRTSGASSGELFF,TGTGCCAGCAGTTTTAGGACTAGCGGGGCTTCATCCGGGGAGCTGTTTTTT